This record concerns one T cell receptor beta chain sequence. These data belong to a study of blood T cell repertoires in COVID-19. This CDR3 comprises 15 residues. Germline V gene lookup returns CDR1 MDHEN and CDR2 SYDVKM. Trimming left V 7 bases short and J 3 bases short, with 15 bases between. In the original workflow: Reference gene primers were amplified, and this amplification served to estimate nucleated cell counts. Profiling relied on immunoSEQ multiplex PCR, and the TCRdb table lists in-frame clones only, not all of them. V and J calls and clone size are given by that table; D and trimming were obtained from the DNA. This table has 300,000 to 400,000 clones, around 87% appearing once.

Material for sequencing was peripheral blood. The chain couples TRBV28 to TRBJ2-2; TRBD1 is a possible D gene (6 bases). The TCR originated in a woman aged 55-69 years with COVID-19, enrolled during active disease. The CDR3 nucleotides are TGTGCCAGCATCCCCAGGGGACCCGACACCGGGGAGCTGTTTTTT. As protein: CASIPRGPDTGELFF.